The clone carrying this T cell receptor beta chain was seen many times. Antigen specificity is unknown. These data come from a study of CD8 T cells in ankylosing spondylitis. Overall study results and limits: The study identified a TCR beta motif of roughly eight highly homologous variants that appeared characteristic of ankylosing spondylitis blood. Reportedly, matched ankylosing spondylitis synovial fluid was significantly enriched for disease-linked clones.

Making the TCR beta libraries involved quantitative 5'-RACE with molecular barcodes. MiXCR, run by TCRdb on the 5' RACE reads, gives a single entry per CDR3 protein. The table shows 200,000 to 300,000 distinct CDR3 sequences, with 8.6% occurring only once. J lost 2 bases, V lost 0 bases, and 1 base had no gene match. The CDR3 loop spans 14 amino acids. CDR1 and CDR2 from the germline V gene are SGHRS and YFSETQ. V is TRBV5-1 and J is TRBJ1-2; TRBD1 agrees at 7 bases. This receptor was obtained from a male donor with ankylosing spondylitis or in good health (not recorded which). The sample consisted of blood, either unsorted or a sorted T cell fraction (not recorded which). CDR3 amino acids: CASSLDRGNYGYTF. The CDR3 region has the DNA TGCGCCAGCAGCTTGGACAGGGGAAACTATGGCTACACCTTC.